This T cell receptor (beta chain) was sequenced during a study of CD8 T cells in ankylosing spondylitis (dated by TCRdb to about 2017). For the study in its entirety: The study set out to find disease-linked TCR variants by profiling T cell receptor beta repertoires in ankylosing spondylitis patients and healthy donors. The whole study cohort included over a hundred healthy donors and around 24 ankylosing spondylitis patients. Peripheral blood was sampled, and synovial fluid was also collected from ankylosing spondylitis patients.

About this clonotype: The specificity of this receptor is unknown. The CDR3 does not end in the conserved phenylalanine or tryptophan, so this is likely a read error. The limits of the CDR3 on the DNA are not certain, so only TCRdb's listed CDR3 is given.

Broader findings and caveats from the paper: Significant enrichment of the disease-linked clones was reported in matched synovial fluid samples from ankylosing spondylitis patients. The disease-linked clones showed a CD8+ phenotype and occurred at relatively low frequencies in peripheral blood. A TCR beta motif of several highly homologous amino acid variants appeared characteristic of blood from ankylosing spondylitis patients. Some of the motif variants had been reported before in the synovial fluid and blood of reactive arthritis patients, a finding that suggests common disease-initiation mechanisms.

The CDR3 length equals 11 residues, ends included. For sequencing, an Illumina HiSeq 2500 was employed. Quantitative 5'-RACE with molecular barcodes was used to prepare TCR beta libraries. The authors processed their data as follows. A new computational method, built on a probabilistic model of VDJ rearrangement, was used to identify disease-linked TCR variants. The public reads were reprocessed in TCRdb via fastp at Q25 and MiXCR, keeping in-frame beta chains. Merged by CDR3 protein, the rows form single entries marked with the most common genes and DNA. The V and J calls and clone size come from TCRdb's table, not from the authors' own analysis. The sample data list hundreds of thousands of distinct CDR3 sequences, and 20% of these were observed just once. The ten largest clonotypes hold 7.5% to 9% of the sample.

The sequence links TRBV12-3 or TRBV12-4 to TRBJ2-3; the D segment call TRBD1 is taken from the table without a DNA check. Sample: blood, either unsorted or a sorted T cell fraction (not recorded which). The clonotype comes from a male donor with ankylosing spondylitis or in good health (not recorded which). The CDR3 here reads CASIPGNRAVS.